A selection of T cell receptor beta chains follows, all from one sample in a study of control samples from healthy donors and cancer patients. Assay used: immunoSEQ multiplex PCR; TCRdb lists only in-frame clones, some missing. The sample consists of about 170,000 clones, 91% of them appearing once. Sequenced input: blood. These receptors all stem from a woman in her twenties or thirties in good health. Both conserved end residues are part of each CDR3. The D gene is left open where the match is weak. Only part of the rows carry a size: once, few, many, or a class if the clone is expanded.

TRBV6-1	-	TRBJ2-1	-	TGTGCCAGCAGTGAATTATGGTACAATGAGCAGTTCTTC	CASSELWYNEQFF
TRBV5-5	-	TRBJ1-5	-	TGTGCCAGCAGCTTGTGGTCCAGCAATCAGCCCCAGCATTTT	CASSLWSSNQPQHF
TRBV2	TRBD2	TRBJ2-7	-	TGTGCCAGCAGTGAAATAGCGGGAGATTACGAGCAGTACTTC	CASSEIAGDYEQYF
TRBV6-2/TRBV6-3	-	TRBJ1-1	-	TGTGCCAGCAGTTACGGGGGCAGTGGGGGGACTGAAGCTTTCTTT	CASSYGGSGGTEAFF
TRBV7-2	TRBD1	TRBJ2-3	-	TGTGCCAGCAGCTTAGGGGGGACAGGGGGCACAGATACGCAGTATTTT	CASSLGGTGGTDTQYF
TRBV6-6	TRBD1	TRBJ2-1	once	TGTGCCAGCAGTTACGGGACAGGGGCCAATGAGCAGTTCTTC	CASSYGTGANEQFF
TRBV19	-	TRBJ2-7	-	TGTGCCAGTAGTAACCTCTACGAGCAGTACTTC	CASSNLYEQYF
TRBV27	-	TRBJ2-7	-	TGTGCCAGCAGTTTAACTAGCTCCTACGAGCAGTACTTC	CASSLTSSYEQYF
TRBV2	-	TRBJ1-2	-	TGTGCCAGCAACGGGGGCGGCTATGGCTACACCTTC	CASNGGGYGYTF
TRBV28	-	TRBJ1-6	-	TGTGCCAGCAGTTTATGGCGTCGGGGTCTGAATTCACCCCTCCACTTT	CASSLWRRGLNSPLHF
TRBV5-1	-	TRBJ1-5	-	TGCGCCAGCAGTCCCGACTGGGGCCAGCCCCAGCATTTT	CASSPDWGQPQHF
TRBV19	-	TRBJ2-7	-	TGTGCCAGTAGTATAGGCTGGGCCACCGCAACCTACGAGCAGTACTTC	CASSIGWATATYEQYF
TRBV6-2/TRBV6-3	TRBD1	TRBJ1-6	-	TGTGCCAGCAGTCCCGGACAGGGGTCTTCACCCCTCCACTTT	CASSPGQGSSPLHF
TRBV5-1	-	TRBJ1-4	-	TGCGCCAGCAGCGACCAGGGAGCAACTAATGAAAAACTGTTTTTT	CASSDQGATNEKLFF